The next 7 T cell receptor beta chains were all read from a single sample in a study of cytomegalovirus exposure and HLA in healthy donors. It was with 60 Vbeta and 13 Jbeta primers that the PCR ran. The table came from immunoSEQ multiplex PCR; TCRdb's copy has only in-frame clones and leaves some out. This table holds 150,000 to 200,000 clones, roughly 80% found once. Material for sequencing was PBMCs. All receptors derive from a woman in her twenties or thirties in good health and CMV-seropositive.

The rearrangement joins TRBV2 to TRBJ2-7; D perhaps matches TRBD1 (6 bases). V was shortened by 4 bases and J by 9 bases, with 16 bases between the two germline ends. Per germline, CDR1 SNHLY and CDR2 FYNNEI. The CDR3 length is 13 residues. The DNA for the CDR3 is TGTGCCAGCAGTGGGACAGAGCTGACTTCGCAGTACTTC. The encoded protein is CASSGTELTSQYF. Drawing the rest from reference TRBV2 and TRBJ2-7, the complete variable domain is EPEVTQTPSHQVTQMGQEVILRCVPISNHLYFYWYRQILGQKVEFLVSFYNNEISEKSEIFDDQFSVERPDGSNFTLKIRSTKLEDSAMYFCASSGTELTSQYFGPGTRLTVT.

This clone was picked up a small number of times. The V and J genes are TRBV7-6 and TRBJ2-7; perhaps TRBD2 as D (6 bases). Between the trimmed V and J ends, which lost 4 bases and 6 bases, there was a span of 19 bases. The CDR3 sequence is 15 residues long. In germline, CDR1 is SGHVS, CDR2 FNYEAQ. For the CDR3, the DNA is TGTGCCAGCAGCTCCCCCCCCGGGGGTTGGAGCGAGCAGTACTTC. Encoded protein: CASSSPPGGWSEQYF.

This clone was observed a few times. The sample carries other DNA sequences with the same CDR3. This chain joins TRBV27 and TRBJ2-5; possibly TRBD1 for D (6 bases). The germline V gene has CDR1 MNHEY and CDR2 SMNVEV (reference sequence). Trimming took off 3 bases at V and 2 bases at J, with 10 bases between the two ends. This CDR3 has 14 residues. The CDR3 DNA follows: TGTGCCAGCAGTTTCCGAGGGGGACAAGAGACCCAGTACTTC. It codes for CASSFRGGQETQYF.

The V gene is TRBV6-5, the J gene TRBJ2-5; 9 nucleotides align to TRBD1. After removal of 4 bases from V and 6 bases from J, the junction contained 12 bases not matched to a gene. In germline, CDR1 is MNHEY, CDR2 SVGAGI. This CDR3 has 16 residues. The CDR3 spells CASSSLDRGRGQTQYF. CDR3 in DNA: TGTGCCAGCAGTTCCCTGGACAGGGGACGGGGGCAGACCCAGTACTTC.

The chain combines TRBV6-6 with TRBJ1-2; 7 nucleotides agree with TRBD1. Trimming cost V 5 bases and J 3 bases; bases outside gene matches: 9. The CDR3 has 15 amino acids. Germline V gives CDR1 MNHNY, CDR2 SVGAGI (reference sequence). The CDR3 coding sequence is TGTGCCAGCAGTCCGGTGGCAGGGGGAGACTATGGCTACACCTTC. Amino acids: CASSPVAGGDYGYTF.

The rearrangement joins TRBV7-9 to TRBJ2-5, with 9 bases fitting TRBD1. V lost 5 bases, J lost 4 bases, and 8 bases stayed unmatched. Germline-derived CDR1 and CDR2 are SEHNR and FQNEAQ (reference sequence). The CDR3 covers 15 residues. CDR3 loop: CASSPGTGPAETQYF. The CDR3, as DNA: TGTGCCAGCAGCCCCGGGACAGGGCCGGCAGAGACCCAGTACTTC.

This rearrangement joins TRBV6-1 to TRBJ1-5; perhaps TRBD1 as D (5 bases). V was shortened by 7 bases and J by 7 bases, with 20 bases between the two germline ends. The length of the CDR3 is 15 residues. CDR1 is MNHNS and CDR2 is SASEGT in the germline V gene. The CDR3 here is CASKQGQFDRQPQHF. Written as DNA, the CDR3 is TGTGCCAGCAAGCAGGGTCAGTTCGATCGCCAGCCCCAGCATTTT.